The 2 T cell receptor beta chains given below trace back to one sample, sequenced in a study of cytomegalovirus exposure and HLA in healthy donors. PCR amplification relied on 60 Vbeta primers (plus 13 Jbeta primers). This table comes from immunoSEQ multiplex PCR, and its TCRdb copy is limited to in-frame clones, with some not included. The sample carries roughly 160,000 clones, roughly 80% recorded once. The sequencing input was PBMCs. These TCRs come from a woman aged 25-40 years in good health and CMV-seropositive.

The chain combines TRBV4-3 with TRBJ1-1, with 7 bases matching TRBD1. J lost 6 bases, V lost 4 bases, and 8 bases had no gene match. The length of the CDR3 is 14 residues. CDR1 is LGHNA and CDR2 is YSLEER in the germline V gene. This chain's CDR3 is CASSRNTGVAEAFF. CDR3 bases: TGCGCCAGCAGCCGGAACACAGGGGTCGCTGAAGCTTTCTTT.

V and J are TRBV29-1 and TRBJ2-5; weak D call: TRBD2 (5 bases). Trimming took 2 bases from V and 2 from J, leaving 15 bases between them. Germline CDR1 reads SQVTM; CDR2 reads ANQGSEA. The CDR3 contains 15 residues. The CDR3 DNA sequence: TGCAGCGTTGAAAGGAGCCCGGGAAGGCAAGAGACCCAGTACTTC. The encoded protein is CSVERSPGRQETQYF. Variable domain in full (rest from reference TRBV29-1 and TRBJ2-5): SAVISQKPSRDICQRGTSLTIQCQVDSQVTMMFWYRQQPGQSLTLIATANQGSEATYESGFVIDKFPISRPNLTFSTLTVSNMSPEDSSIYLCSVERSPGRQETQYFGPGTRLLVL.